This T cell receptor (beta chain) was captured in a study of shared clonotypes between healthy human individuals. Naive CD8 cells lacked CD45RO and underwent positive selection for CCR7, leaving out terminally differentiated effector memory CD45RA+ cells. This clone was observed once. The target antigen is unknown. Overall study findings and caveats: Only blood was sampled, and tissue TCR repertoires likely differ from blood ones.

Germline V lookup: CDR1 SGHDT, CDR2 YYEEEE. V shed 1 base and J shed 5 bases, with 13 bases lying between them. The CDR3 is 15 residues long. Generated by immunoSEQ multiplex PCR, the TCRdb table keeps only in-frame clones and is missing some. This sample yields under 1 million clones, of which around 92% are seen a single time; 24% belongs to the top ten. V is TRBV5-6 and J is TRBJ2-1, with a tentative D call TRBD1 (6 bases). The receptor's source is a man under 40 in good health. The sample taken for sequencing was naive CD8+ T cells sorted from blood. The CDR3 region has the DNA TGTGCCAGCAGCTTGCGGCAGGGGCCCCACAATGAGCAGTTCTTC. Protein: CASSLRQGPHNEQFF.